This T cell receptor beta chain emerged from a study of shared clonotypes between healthy human individuals. The assay was immunoSEQ multiplex PCR, and TCRdb's table has in-frame clones only and misses some. The sample records 650,000 to 700,000 clones, 90% being singletons. The CDR3 is 18 amino acids. The germline V gene encodes CDR1 LNHDA and CDR2 SQIVND (reference sequence). After removal of 5 bases from V and 1 base from J, the junction contained 13 bases not matched to a gene. The chain couples TRBV19 to TRBJ1-5; 8 bases match TRBD1. The TCR was taken from a man between 18 and 35 years old in good health. Some clones in this sample may be carry-over from other donors' samples. Material for sequencing was memory CD8+ T cells from PBMCs. Subset noted: CD45RO+ cells pooled with CCR7-negative TemRA cells. Written as DNA, the CDR3 is TGTGCCAGTAGTCCAATTCGGACAGGGACATTAAGCAATCAGCCCCAGCATTTT. This codes for CASSPIRTGTLSNQPQHF.